The present entry profiles one TCR beta chain with its context. This clone's antigen is unknown. No base qualities exist here, and no much larger clone lies one base off it. Donors were healthy HIV-negative adults with no recently reported acute infections or vaccinations. Every donor was a Caucasian adult living in Nashville, Tennessee, USA. CD4+ T cells were enriched by magnetic negative selection; naive cells were then positively selected on CD45RA, and the negative fraction formed the memory subset. Blood was obtained by leukapheresis, after which PBMCs were separated by Ficoll-Histopaque density gradient centrifugation and cryopreserved in liquid nitrogen vapor phase. Analytical flow cytometry was used to check the purity and quantity of every magnetically sorted T cell population. Genomic DNA was isolated from every sorted fraction and measured by UV absorbance on a Nanodrop 2000c. Using the deep immunoSEQ assay, TCR CDR3 regions were amplified from genomic DNA by multiplex PCR. Genomic DNA extracted from each cell subset was distributed evenly over all wells of several immunoSEQ 96-well plates, and each plate served as one replicate. For sorted subsets, each replicate PCR was loaded with roughly 0.2 ug genomic DNA, equivalent to 25,000 to 35,000 T cell genomes. Purified libraries were measured with a Qubit 3.0 fluorometer, size-checked on a Bioanalyzer 2100, and measured again with the KAPA Library Quantification kit. Every immunoSEQ 96-well plate was sequenced on a separate single-read 150-cycle Illumina NextSeq 550 flow cell. The original pipeline was this. Because the immunoSEQ output held only junctional sequences and lacked quality scores, the filtering could not match the filtering applied to full-length reads. Sequences were annotated with PyIR, a Python wrapper for IgBLAST v1.9, using IMGT germline references to assign V/J genes and CDR3. Reads with weak V/J assignments (E-value above 1e-6), missing CDR3, stop codons, out-of-frame junctions, or ambiguous translated residues were removed. V3J clonotypes were defined as sequences sharing an identical inferred V gene, J gene, and CDR3 amino acid sequence. To compute the percentage overlap between repertoires, the number of shared unique clonotypes was divided by the size of the smaller repertoire. Richness of each repertoire was evaluated using RTK rarefaction, the Chao1 estimator, and Recon v2.1 estimates of unobserved clonotypes. Generation probabilities were computed with OLGA for all TCRbeta clonotypes obtained by the gDNA method from several donors. In TCRdb, the immuneACCESS table is reduced to in-frame sequences with V and J assigned. These tables do not hold every clone; where another copy was compared, an unresolved V gene accounts for under half, and the others remain unexplained. From that table come the V and J calls and clone size; the DNA was used to work out D and trimming. The sample table lists around 2.5 million clones, under 95% of them with a count of one. Jointly, the top ten make up 0.36% of the sample.

These data come from a study of shared clonotypes between healthy human individuals (TCRdb year 2020). Notes on the research overall: Three men and two women, aged 18 to 49 years, made up the cohort. For each donor, CD4 naive and CD4 memory were each run on three plates, CD8 naive on two plates, and CD8 memory on one plate. To estimate repertoire size and how much clonotypes are shared between individuals, the study performed deep sequencing of blood TCR repertoires from roughly five healthy adults. Different laboratories and diverse techniques were used to prepare libraries and sequence TCR repertoires, to increase sequencing depth and limit assay-specific biases. Leukapheresis yielded between about 0.94 and 10 billion PBMCs per donor.

V gives up 10 bases and J gives up 2 bases, and the segment between their germline ends measures 21 bases. Inclusive of the bounding cysteine and phenylalanine, the CDR3 is 16 residues long. The only DNA kept is the CDR3, 48 bases in frame from the first base. CDR1 and CDR2, looked up from the germline V gene (reference sequence), are MNHNY and SVGAGI. What the study reported, not specific to this receptor: Rarefaction of sorted-subset datasets indicated incomplete sequencing despite the large sequencing depth. Because the study included only a small number of donors, the genetic and exposure-history diversity represented was limited. When a handful of donors were compared, the shared fraction of clonotypes was 5% to 6.5% for naive CD4, around 4% for naive CD8, 2% to 2.5% for memory CD4, and less than 0.5% for memory CD8. Based on pairwise subsampling, the degree of clonotype sharing among donors was expected to be affected by sequencing depth. Only blood was sampled, and tissue TCR repertoires likely differ from those in blood. Larger estimated clonotype richness was generally found for naive subsets than for memory subsets. Compared with non-shared clonotypes, clonotypes shared by all four sorted-subset donors had higher generation probabilities.

Material for sequencing was naive CD4+ T cells from PBMCs. According to the study, the label for this sample's cell subset or site signals: CD45RA+ positively selected. The sequence came from a young man in good health. Some clones in this sample may be carry-over from other donors' samples. The chain is encoded by TRBV6-6 joined to TRBJ2-1; the D segment could be TRBD2, given 7 matching bases. CDR3 reads: CATVKGGGYTYNEQFF. The nucleotides are TGTGCCACTGTGAAAGGGGGGGGCTACACCTACAATGAGCAGTTCTTC.